This T cell receptor beta chain was identified in a study of OX40 agonist ivuxolimab in advanced cancers. Background on the study: Ivuxolimab was delivered to patients intravenously every 2 weeks at doses spanning 0.01 to 10 mg/kg. Subjects had a mean age of about 57 years, with a range of 23 to 79; more than 70% were male. Study-level points and caveats: Researchers report that CD8+ T cells had, on average, more expanded clones than CD4+.

Germline-derived CDR1 and CDR2 are SGHTA and FQGNSA. The CDR3 runs to 16 residues. Trimming took 2 bases from V and 3 from J; bases not matched to a gene: 8. As concerns this clone: The target antigen is unknown.

Autoimmune disease history or systemic immunosuppression led to patients being barred. Libraries were prepared by immunoSEQ multiplex PCR; TCRdb keeps only in-frame clonotypes and omits some of them. The sample shows 50,000 to 70,000 clones, 75% to 90% of them seen only once. The V gene is TRBV7-2, the J gene TRBJ2-3; the match to TRBD1 covers 7 bases. The sequence derives from an adult with an advanced solid tumor such as melanoma, head and neck, liver or kidney cancer. The material sequenced was CD4+ or CD8+ T cells sorted from blood, taken in a trial of the OX40 agonist ivuxolimab. The CDR3 DNA follows: TGTGCCAGCAGCTTATTGACAGGGCATCCGACAGATACGCAGTATTTT. Its translation is CASSLLTGHPTDTQYF. Combining the CDR3 with reference TRBV7-2 and TRBJ2-3 gives the whole variable domain GAGVSQSPSNKVTEKGKDVELRCDPISGHTALYWYRQSLGQGLEFLIYFQGNSAPDKSGLPSDRFSAERTGGSVSTLTIQRTQQEDSAVYLCASSLLTGHPTDTQYFGPGTRLTVL.